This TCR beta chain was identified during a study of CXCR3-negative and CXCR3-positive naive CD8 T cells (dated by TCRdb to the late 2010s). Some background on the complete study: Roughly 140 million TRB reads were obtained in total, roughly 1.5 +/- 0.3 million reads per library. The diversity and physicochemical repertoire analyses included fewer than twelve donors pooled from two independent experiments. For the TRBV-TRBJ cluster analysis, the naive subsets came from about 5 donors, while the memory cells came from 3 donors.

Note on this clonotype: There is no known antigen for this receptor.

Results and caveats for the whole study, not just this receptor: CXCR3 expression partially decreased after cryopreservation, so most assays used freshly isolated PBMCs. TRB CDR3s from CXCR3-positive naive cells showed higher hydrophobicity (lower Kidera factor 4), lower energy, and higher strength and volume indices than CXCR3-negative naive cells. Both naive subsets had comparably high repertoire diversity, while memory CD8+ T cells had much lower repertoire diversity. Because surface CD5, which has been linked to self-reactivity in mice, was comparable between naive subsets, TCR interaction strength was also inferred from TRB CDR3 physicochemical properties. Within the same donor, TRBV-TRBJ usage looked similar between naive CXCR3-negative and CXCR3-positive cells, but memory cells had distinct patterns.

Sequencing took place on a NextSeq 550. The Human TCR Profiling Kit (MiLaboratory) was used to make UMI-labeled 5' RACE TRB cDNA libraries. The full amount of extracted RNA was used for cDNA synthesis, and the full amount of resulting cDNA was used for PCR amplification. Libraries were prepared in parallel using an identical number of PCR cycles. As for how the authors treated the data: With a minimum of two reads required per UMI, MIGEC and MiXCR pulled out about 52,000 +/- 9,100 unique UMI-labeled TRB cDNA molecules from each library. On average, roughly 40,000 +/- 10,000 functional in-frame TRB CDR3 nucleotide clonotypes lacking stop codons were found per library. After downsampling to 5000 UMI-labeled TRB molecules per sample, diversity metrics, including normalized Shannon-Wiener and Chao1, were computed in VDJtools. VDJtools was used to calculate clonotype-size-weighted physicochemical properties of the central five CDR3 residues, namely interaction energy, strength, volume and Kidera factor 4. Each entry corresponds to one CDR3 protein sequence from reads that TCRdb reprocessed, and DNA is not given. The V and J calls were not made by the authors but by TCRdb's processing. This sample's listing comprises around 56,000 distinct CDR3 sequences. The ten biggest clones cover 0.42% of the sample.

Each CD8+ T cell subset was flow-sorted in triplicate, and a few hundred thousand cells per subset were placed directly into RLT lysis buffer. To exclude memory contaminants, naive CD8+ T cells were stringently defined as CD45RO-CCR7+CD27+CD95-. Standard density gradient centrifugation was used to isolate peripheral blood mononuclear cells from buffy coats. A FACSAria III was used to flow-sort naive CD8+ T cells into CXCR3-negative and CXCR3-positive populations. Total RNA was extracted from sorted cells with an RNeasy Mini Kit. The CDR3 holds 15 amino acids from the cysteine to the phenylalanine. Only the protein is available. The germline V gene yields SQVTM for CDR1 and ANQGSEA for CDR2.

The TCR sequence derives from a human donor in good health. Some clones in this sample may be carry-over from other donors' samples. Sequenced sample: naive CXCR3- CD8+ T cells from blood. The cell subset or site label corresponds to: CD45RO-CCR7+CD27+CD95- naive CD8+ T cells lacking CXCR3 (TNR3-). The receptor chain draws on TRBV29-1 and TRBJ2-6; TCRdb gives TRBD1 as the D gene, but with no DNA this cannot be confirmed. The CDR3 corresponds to CSVEDRARGANVLTF.